This TCR beta chain was recorded in a study of T-cell memory formation after mild COVID-19. V dropped 7 bases and J dropped 1 base, with 11 bases sitting between them. The CDR3 contains 14 residues. The V gene's germline CDR1 is SNHLY and CDR2 FYNNEI. TCRdb processed the 5' RACE reads anew with MiXCR; each CDR3 protein has one entry. This sample yields 280,000 or so distinct CDR3 sequences, of which 8% to 9% are seen a single time; around a fifth belongs to the top ten. The sequenced material came from PBMCs or a T cell subset sorted from them (not recorded which). J is TRBJ1-3 and V is TRBV2, with D unresolved. This TCR came from a man aged 18-30 years who had mild COVID-19 (a few samples of this study predate the infection). Cell type and time point are not known. The CDR3 region is CASMRVESGNTIYF. The CDR3 bases are TGTGCCAGCATGAGGGTAGAGTCTGGAAACACCATATATTTT.